These 10 T cell receptor beta chains were sequenced from one sample in a study of tumor and adjacent non-tumor tissue in lung cancer. A modified ARM-PCR protocol with three rounds of nested PCR amplified TCRbeta. One entry per CDR3 protein results from TCRdb running MiXCR on the multiplex PCR reads. The sample has about 110,000 distinct CDR3 sequences, roughly three fifths seen once. This sample's RNA came from whole unsorted tissue. Distant lung tissue was collected more than 3 cm away from the tumor edge. Sample: distant non-tumor lung tissue. The origin of the receptors is a man aged 55 to 69 with non-small cell lung cancer.

The sample holds a few counts of this clonotype. V and J are TRBV7-8 and TRBJ2-7; 8 bases align to TRBD2. The CDR3 sequence is 17 residues long. Germline-derived CDR1 and CDR2 are SGHVS and FQNEAQ. V was clipped by 4 bases and J by 3 bases; unmatched bases: 14. The CDR3 nucleotides read TGTGCCAGCAGCTCAACACACCTTCCGGGGGGGAACTACGAGCAGTACTTC. Translation gives CASSSTHLPGGNYEQYF.

A note on this clonotype: One junction end disagrees with the germline gene, perhaps due to a read error. The rearrangement uses TRBV12-3 or TRBV12-4 and TRBJ1-5; a possible D gene is TRBD1 (5 bases). The CDR3 is made up of 16 amino acids. The CDR3 loop reads CASSLGRGSSNQPQRF. The CDR3 DNA sequence: TGTGCCAGCAGTTTAGGAAGGGGCAGTAGCAATCAGCCCCAGCGATTT.

The V gene is TRBV29-1, the J gene TRBJ2-4, with TRBD1 matching over 9 bases. Unmatched junction bases numbered 11, after V lost 6 bases and J lost 5 bases. CDR3 size: 15 residues. Germline CDR1 SQVTM, CDR2 ANQGSEA. The CDR3 loop reads CSVIRTGARENIQYF. DNA for the CDR3: TGCAGCGTCATAAGGACAGGGGCTAGGGAAAACATTCAGTACTTC.

The rearrangement links TRBV11-2 to TRBJ1-2, with D possibly matching TRBD1 (5 bases). Trimming took 6 bases from V and 10 from J, leaving 21 bases between them. The CDR3 sequence is 14 residues long. CDR1 and CDR2 from the germline V gene are SGHAT and FQNNGV. CDR3 sequence reads: CASRTSAGVGVYTF. CDR3 sequence (DNA): TGTGCCAGCAGGACAAGTGCGGGGGTCGGTGTCTACACCTTC.

Only one count was recorded for this clonotype. Germline and junction disagree at one end, which may indicate a read error. The chain employs TRBV5-1 and TRBJ2-5; unclear D gene. Germline V gene data show CDR1 as SGHRS and CDR2 as YFSETQ. CDR3 length equals 14 residues. The DNA for the CDR3 is TGCGCCAGCAGCGGTGGCCCTTTCCAAGAGACCCAGTATTTC. Residues: CASSGGPFQETQYF.

The chain uses TRBV5-6 and TRBJ2-5, with D possibly being TRBD1 (6 bases). This CDR3 spans 17 amino acids. V was clipped by 0 bases and J by 5 bases, with 20 bases between them. Germline V gene sequence: CDR1 SGHDT, CDR2 YYEEEE. CDR3 DNA sequence: TGTGCCAGCAGCTTGGATGCAGGGGCAGGGTTGGTTGAGACCCAGTACTTC. This translates into CASSLDAGAGLVETQYF.

Comment on this clonotype: A read error is likely, as this CDR3 ends without the conserved phenylalanine or tryptophan. The chain has TRBV6-5 and TRBJ2-2, with TRBD1 as a possible D gene (5 bases). Germline V gene sequence: CDR1 MNHEY, CDR2 SVGAGI. This CDR3 has 14 amino acids. V was clipped by 10 bases and J by 3 bases, with 15 bases between them. CDR3 sequence: CAISVKTDTGELFL. The CDR3 bases are TGTGCCATCAGCGTAAAGACAGACACCGGGGAGCTGTTTCTT.

CDR3 amino acids: CASSGAPGHLSYNEQFF. CDR3 sequence (DNA): TGTGCCAGCAGTGGGGCGCCGGGACACCTCTCCTACAATGAGCAGTTCTTC. This rearrangement joins TRBV2 to TRBJ2-1; D may be TRBD1 (6 bases). CDR1 SNHLY and CDR2 FYNNEI come from the germline V gene. This CDR3 comprises 17 residues. V shed 4 bases and J shed 0 bases, with 16 bases lying between them.

Details on this clonotype: A much larger clone lies one base from this, so it may be a read error. The genes are TRBV6-1 and TRBJ2-2; D gene uncertain. CDR3 length equals 15 residues. CDR1 and CDR2 (germline): MNHNS, SASEGT. Trimming removed 2 bases at V and 1 base at J, with 8 bases between. The CDR3 DNA sequence: TGTGCCAGCAGTGAAAGGTCCATGAACACCGGGGAGCTGTTTTTT. Translating gives CASSERSMNTGELFF.

This clonotype was picked up one time. The junction departs from the called germline gene at one end, perhaps through a read error. The chain uses TRBV6-2 or TRBV6-3 and TRBJ2-1, with 9 bases matching TRBD2. Germline V lookup: CDR1 MNHEY, CDR2 SVGEGT. This CDR3 spans 15 amino acids. Written as DNA, the CDR3 is TGTGCCAGCAGTCCCAGCGGGAGGTTGTACAATGATCAGTTCTTC. Protein product: CASSPSGRLYNDQFF.